Shown below are 7 T cell receptor beta chains from a single sample sequenced in a study of B cell selection in AIRE deficiency. Clones were sequenced by immunoSEQ multiplex PCR, and TCRdb holds only the in-frame ones, with some missing. The table has about 14,000 clones, 93% seen once. Regulatory T cells were sorted as CD4+CD25hiCD127low/negative. Sequenced sample: Tregs sorted from PBMCs. The receptors here all came from a human donor with AIRE deficiency.

The chain combines TRBV7-9 with TRBJ2-7; possibly TRBD2 for D (6 bases). The CDR3 loop spans 15 amino acids. V shed 3 bases and J shed 9 bases, with 21 bases lying between them. Per the germline V gene, CDR1 is SEHNR and CDR2 is FQNEAQ (reference sequence). The CDR3 DNA sequence: TGTGCCAGCAGCTTTGGACCGGGAGTGGAGTTTCGGCAGTACTTC. Protein product: CASSFGPGVEFRQYF.

The V call is TRBV5-3, the J call TRBJ2-5; D might be TRBD1 (6 bases). The assigned J gene may be wrong: the sequence end matches TRBJ2-7 better. TRBV5-3 is given ORF status, its function remaining uncertain. This CDR3 region has 16 residues. CDR3 sequence reads: CARSLVYRALSYEQYF. DNA for the CDR3: TGTGCCAGAAGCTTGGTGTACAGGGCTCTATCCTACGAGCAGTACTTC.

The J gene is TRBJ2-5, the V gene TRBV7-2, with TRBD1 matching over 8 bases. The length of the CDR3 is 16 residues. V gave up 1 base and J gave up 2 bases; unmatched junction bases: 6. Germline loops: CDR1 SGHTA, CDR2 FQGNSA. The CDR3 region has the DNA TGTGCCAGCAGCTTAGTCAGGGGACAGGAACAAGAGACCCAGTACTTC. Encoded protein: CASSLVRGQEQETQYF.

The CDR3 protein is CASRGLAKNIQYF. CDR3 nucleotides: TGTGCCAGCAGAGGCCTAGCCAAAAACATTCAGTACTTC. This chain uses TRBV28 with TRBJ2-4; D ambiguous. Germline-derived CDR1 and CDR2 are MDHEN and SYDVKM. V was trimmed by 6 bases and J by 0 bases, leaving 6 bases between them. The CDR3 length is 13 residues.

The chain is built from TRBV7-6 and TRBJ2-3; unclear D gene. Germline assignment: CDR1 SGHVS and CDR2 FNYEAQ. The CDR3 runs 14 residues. V lost 1 base and J 0 bases, leaving 5 bases between the germline ends. The CDR3 nucleotides read TGTGCCAGCAGCTTAGAAGGCAGCACAGATACGCAGTATTTT. This sequence encodes CASSLEGSTDTQYF.

The rearrangement uses TRBV2 and TRBJ2-4, with a possible D match to TRBD2 (6 bases). Germline V gives CDR1 SNHLY, CDR2 FYNNEI. V was trimmed by 4 bases and J by 8 bases, leaving 12 bases between them. The CDR3 runs to 13 residues. The CDR3 DNA sequence: TGTGCCAGCAGTGTTGGGGGGACGGACATTCAGTACTTC. It specifies CASSVGGTDIQYF.

The chain carries TRBV19 and TRBJ2-1; D remains unclear. V dropped 4 bases and J dropped 7 bases, with 20 bases sitting between them. This CDR3 contains 16 residues. Germline assignment: CDR1 LNHDA and CDR2 SQIVND (reference sequence). CDR3 in DNA: TGTGCCAGTAGTAAGTGGCCGAGCAGTTTAGCTAATGAGCAGTTCTTC. As protein: CASSKWPSSLANEQFF.